One sample yielded the 28 T cell receptor beta chains listed below, sequenced in a study of PD-1 blockade in classical Hodgkin lymphoma. Generated by immunoSEQ multiplex PCR, the TCRdb table keeps only in-frame clones and is missing some. The sample consists of roughly 48,000 clones, around nine tenths of them appearing once. Time point: cycle 4 day 1 (C4D1), after around six weeks of nivolumab. All patients experienced relapse after autologous stem cell transplantation, and brentuximab vedotin exposure was variable. The sample in question was peripheral blood mononuclear cells (PBMCs), obtained before the fourth cycle of nivolumab. These TCRs come from a human donor with classical Hodgkin lymphoma.

The chain joins TRBV19 to TRBJ2-2, with TRBD2 matching over 7 bases. The CDR3 covers 16 residues. Trimming took 3 bases from V and 1 from J; bases not matched to a gene: 5. Germline V gives CDR1 LNHDA, CDR2 SQIVND (reference sequence). CDR3 protein: CASSMAGRENTGELFF. For the CDR3, the DNA is TGTGCCAGTAGTATGGCAGGGAGGGAGAACACCGGGGAGCTGTTTTTT.

The rearrangement links TRBV7-9 to TRBJ1-2; 9 positions agree with TRBD1. Germline V gives CDR1 SEHNR, CDR2 FQNEAQ (reference sequence). This CDR3 region has 16 residues. V was pared by 2 bases and J by 4 bases, with 8 bases of the junction left unmatched. The CDR3 reads CASSLIPGQGVYGYTF. DNA for the CDR3: TGTGCCAGCAGCTTAATCCCGGGACAGGGAGTCTATGGCTACACCTTC.

The chain joins TRBV5-4 to TRBJ1-2; the D is unclear. V lost 6 bases to trimming and J lost 8 bases, with 23 bases between them. The germline gives CDR1 SGHNT, CDR2 YYREEE (reference sequence). This CDR3 has 15 amino acids. CDR3 in amino acids: CASTDRIWTAGGYTF. The DNA of the CDR3 is TGTGCCAGCACCGATCGGATTTGGACGGCGGGGGGCTACACCTTC.

The chain couples TRBV6-6 to TRBJ1-2; possible D gene TRBD1, 6 bases. The CDR3 has 14 residues. Germline CDR1 reads MNHNY; CDR2 reads SVGAGI (reference sequence). The V end lost 8 bases, the J end lost 7 bases, and 20 bases lay between the germline ends. CDR3 in amino acids: CASLPGDLEGGYTF. CDR3 nucleotide sequence: TGTGCCAGCCTTCCAGGGGACCTAGAGGGTGGCTACACCTTC.

The chain joins TRBV29-1 to TRBJ2-3, with 8 nucleotides matching TRBD2. CDR1 SQVTM and CDR2 ANQGSEA come from the germline V gene. Trimming cost V 1 base and J 5 bases; bases outside gene matches: 17. The CDR3 is 18 amino acids. CDR3: CSVEGGWSGGPSGDTQYF. The DNA of the CDR3 is TGCAGCGTTGAAGGGGGATGGTCGGGAGGGCCCTCGGGAGATACGCAGTATTTT.

The chain couples TRBV4-1 to TRBJ1-5; 7 bases line up with TRBD1. The CDR3 runs 15 residues. Germline CDR1 and CDR2: MGHRA and YSYEKL. Germline trimming cut 4 bases from V and 6 bases from J; bases unmatched to any gene: 9. The CDR3 protein is CASSPQGSVGQPQHF. CDR3 DNA: TGCGCCAGCAGCCCACAGGGGAGTGTAGGTCAGCCCCAGCATTTT.

V gene TRBV2 combines with J gene TRBJ2-4; no clear D. Trimming took off 4 bases at V and 4 bases at J, with 11 bases between the two ends. The CDR3 totals 14 residues. CDR1 is SNHLY and CDR2 is FYNNEI in the germline V gene. CDR3 DNA: TGTGCCAGCAGTGTTGGCGTAGGAAAAAACATTCAGTACTTC. Amino acids: CASSVGVGKNIQYF.

This rearrangement joins TRBV5-4 to TRBJ2-3; D ambiguous. V was trimmed by 3 bases and J by 6 bases, leaving 8 bases between them. The CDR3 consists of 12 residues. Per the germline V gene, CDR1 is SGHNT and CDR2 is YYREEE (reference sequence). DNA for the CDR3: TGTGCCAGCAGCTCCCCGTCTGATACGCAGTATTTT. It translates to CASSSPSDTQYF.

The chain is built from TRBV28 and TRBJ1-5; D remains ambiguous. Germline V gene data show CDR1 as MDHEN and CDR2 as SYDVKM. This CDR3 has 12 residues. With 6 bases removed from V and 7 bases from J, the gap between germline ends came to 10 bases. CDR3 sequence reads: CASSSAPQPQHF. CDR3 in DNA: TGTGCCAGCAGCTCTGCTCCCCAGCCCCAGCATTTT.

The rearrangement joins TRBV4-1 to TRBJ2-2; TRBD2 might be the D (5 bases). This CDR3 comprises 14 residues. Germline V gene sequence: CDR1 MGHRA, CDR2 YSYEKL. Trimming removed 2 bases from V and 11 bases from J, with 15 bases in between. The CDR3 nucleotides are TGCGCCAGCAGCCAAAAGGAACGGGGTGGTGAGCTGTTTTTT. As protein: CASSQKERGGELFF.

The chain joins TRBV15 to TRBJ2-7, with D hard to call. CDR1 and CDR2 from the germline V gene are LNHNV and YYDKDF (reference sequence). The CDR3 runs 13 residues. V was clipped by 2 bases and J by 4 bases, with 9 bases between them. CDR3 region: CATSRIYSYEQYF. CDR3 nucleotides: TGTGCCACCAGCAGAATATATAGTTACGAGCAGTACTTC.

This clone was recorded once. This rearrangement joins TRBV5-3 to TRBJ1-5; D not resolved. TRBV5-3 is recorded as an ORF, its role being uncertain. The CDR3 covers 11 residues. V dropped 2 bases and J dropped 15 bases, with 12 bases sitting between them. CDR3 in DNA: TGTGCCAGAAGCTTCTGGGAGGCTAGGCATTTT. It codes for CARSFWEARHF.

This clone has more than one count but fewer than ten. The chain recombines TRBV9 with TRBJ1-4; possibly TRBD1 for D (5 bases). Deletions cut 4 bases from V and 4 bases from J, with 17 bases between. The V gene's germline CDR1 is SGDLS and CDR2 YYNGEE. This CDR3 comprises 16 residues. CDR3 sequence: CASSPYTGRLNEKLFF. The CDR3 DNA sequence: TGTGCCAGCAGCCCATACACGGGACGGCTTAATGAAAAACTGTTTTTT.

Only a few counts were recorded for this clone. The chain combines TRBV9 with TRBJ1-2; no clear D. CDR1 is SGDLS and CDR2 is YYNGEE in the germline V gene. CDR3 length: 14 amino acids. The V gene lost 3 bases and the J gene lost 8 bases, with 17 bases spanning the gap. CDR3 sequence reads: CASSAGRLSRGYTF. CDR3 coding DNA: TGTGCCAGCAGCGCCGGACGACTCAGTAGGGGCTACACCTTC.

The rearrangement joins TRBV4-1 to TRBJ1-4, with D perhaps matching TRBD1 (5 bases). V was pared by 5 bases and J by 7 bases, with 14 bases between. The CDR3 covers 14 residues. Germline values: CDR1 MGHRA, CDR2 YSYEKL. CDR3 sequence (DNA): TGCGCCAGCAGCACATCCGGGGGGGGTGAAAAACTGTTTTTT. Its protein is CASSTSGGGEKLFF.

The genes are TRBV19 and TRBJ2-4, with 8 bases matching TRBD2. CDR1 LNHDA and CDR2 SQIVND come from the germline V gene (reference sequence). V shed 5 bases and J 7 bases; nucleotides not matched to a gene: 19. The CDR3 has 18 amino acids. The CDR3 DNA follows: TGTGCCAGTAGTTTCCCGGGGGTAGCGGGGTCCCGGGGGAACATTCAGTACTTC. Protein product: CASSFPGVAGSRGNIQYF.

This chain connects TRBV6-1 to TRBJ2-7, with 11 bases identical to TRBD1. J gave up 2 bases and V 3 bases, and 0 bases lay outside the gene matches. CDR3 length: 14 residues. Per germline, CDR1 MNHNS and CDR2 SASEGT. DNA of the CDR3: TGTGCCAGCAGTGAGGACAGGGGGCCCTACGAGCAGTACTTC. This sequence encodes CASSEDRGPYEQYF.

This clone has a handful of counts. This chain links TRBV6-4 with TRBJ2-3; D is unresolved. The V gene's germline CDR1 is MRHNA and CDR2 SNTAGT. The ends were cut back, 3 bases at V and 2 bases at J, with 12 bases in the middle. The CDR3 covers 15 residues. The CDR3 loop reads CASSEGWTITDTQYF. The DNA of the CDR3 is TGTGCCAGCAGTGAAGGGTGGACCATCACAGATACGCAGTATTTT.

The chain combines TRBV7-9 with TRBJ2-1; 7 bases map to TRBD1. The CDR3 runs 18 residues. Germline V gene lookup returns CDR1 SEHNR and CDR2 FQNEAQ (reference sequence). Germline trimming cut 5 bases from V and 5 bases from J; bases unmatched to any gene: 18. The CDR3 bases are TGTGCCAGCAGCCCCCCAGGGGGTGGCCCCTACCGGAACAATGAGCAGTTCTTC. Residues: CASSPPGGGPYRNNEQFF.

Details on this clone: An end of the junction differs from the germline gene, which may be a read error. The chain links TRBV6-5 to TRBJ1-1, with 7 bases fitting TRBD1. CDR3 length: 13 residues. Germline CDR1 reads MNHEY; CDR2 reads SVGAGI. The CDR3 here is CASSHSGGTEAFF. Here the CDR3 DNA reads TGTGCCAGCAGTCACTCAGGGGGCACTGAAGCTTTCTTT.

The chain combines TRBV7-2 with TRBJ2-3; D is possibly TRBD1 (6 bases). CDR3 length equals 13 residues. The germline V gene has CDR1 SGHTA and CDR2 FQGNSA. V was trimmed by 2 bases and J by 11 bases, leaving 14 bases between them. The DNA for the CDR3 is TGTGCCAGCAGCTTATCATCAGGGGTGGAGCAGTATTTT. Amino acids: CASSLSSGVEQYF.

The chain recombines TRBV7-8 with TRBJ2-7; 12 positions match TRBD2. The V and J ends lost 4 bases and 0 bases, in that order; junction bases with no gene match: 4. CDR1 and CDR2 from the germline V gene are SGHVS and FQNEAQ. The CDR3 is 16 residues long. This CDR3 is CASSSPTSGSSYEQYF. The CDR3 region has the DNA TGTGCCAGCAGCTCCCCGACTAGCGGGAGCTCCTACGAGCAGTACTTC.

The chain recombines TRBV6-5 with TRBJ2-7, with TRBD1 as a possible D gene (5 bases). This CDR3 region has 16 residues. V was cut by 2 bases and J by 2 bases, with 16 bases left in between. Per the germline V gene, CDR1 is MNHEY and CDR2 is SVGAGI. CDR3 DNA: TGTGCCAGCAGTTACCGTACGGCAGGGTCTCCCTACGAGCAGTACTTC. This codes for CASSYRTAGSPYEQYF.

CDR3: CASSYGTGYSPLHF. The CDR3 nucleotides are TGTGCCAGCAGCTATGGGACAGGATATTCACCCCTCCACTTT. The V and J genes are TRBV6-5 and TRBJ1-6, with TRBD1 identical over 8 bases. J was trimmed by 8 bases and V by 6 bases; bases with no gene match: 6. Germline CDR1 reads MNHEY; CDR2 reads SVGAGI. The CDR3 covers 14 residues.

In this sample, this clone turned up a few times. V usage is TRBV11-2 and J usage is TRBJ2-1; 10 nucleotides line up with TRBD2. This CDR3 has 16 amino acids. The V gene's germline CDR1 is SGHAT and CDR2 FQNNGV. J lost 4 bases, V lost 6 bases, and 9 bases had no gene match. CDR3: CASRPVGTSVYNEQFF. The CDR3 DNA sequence: TGTGCCAGCAGACCAGTCGGGACTAGCGTTTACAATGAGCAGTTCTTC.

The chain carries TRBV6-5 and TRBJ2-7, with D possibly being TRBD1 (5 bases). V was pared by 5 bases and J by 3 bases, with 8 bases between. Germline loops: CDR1 MNHEY, CDR2 SVGAGI. The CDR3 totals 12 residues. Here the CDR3 reads CASSDSYYEQYF. DNA of the CDR3: TGTGCCAGCAGTGACAGCTACTACGAGCAGTACTTC.

This chain connects TRBV10-3 to TRBJ1-5; possibly TRBD1 for D (5 bases). Looked up from germline, CDR1 is ENHRY and CDR2 is SYGVKD. This CDR3 region has 13 residues. V lost 6 bases and J 8 bases, leaving 14 bases between the germline ends. The DNA of the CDR3 is TGTGCCATCAGGTCACAGGATTTGGAGCCCCAGCATTTT. This encodes CAIRSQDLEPQHF.

This clone was detected only once. The rearrangement joins TRBV2 to TRBJ1-6, with 7 positions matching TRBD1. The germline V gene encodes CDR1 SNHLY and CDR2 FYNNEI. The ends lost 4 bases at V and 7 bases at J; junction bases unmatched: 10. The CDR3 consists of 16 residues. CDR3: CASSAGTVLVNSPLHF. The CDR3 nucleotides are TGTGCCAGCAGTGCGGGGACAGTCCTAGTAAATTCACCCCTCCACTTT.